This TCR beta chain was captured in a study of CD8 T cells in ankylosing spondylitis. The study's findings and limits: Previously reported in reactive arthritis synovial fluid and blood were some of the motif variants. A motif of roughly eight highly homologous TCR beta variants was seen as apparently characteristic of ankylosing spondylitis blood. Researchers reportedly found disease-linked clones significantly enriched in matched ankylosing spondylitis synovial fluid.

J gave up 8 bases and V 3 bases, and 6 bases lay outside the gene matches. CDR3 length: 16 residues. Germline V gene sequence: CDR1 WNHNN, CDR2 SYGVQD (reference sequence). Quantitative 5'-RACE with molecular barcodes generated TCR beta libraries. One entry per CDR3 protein, called by TCRdb with MiXCR from the 5' RACE reads. Of 650,000 to 800,000 distinct CDR3 sequences in the sample, 19% were seen once. This clonotype was observed a handful of times. Antigen unknown. This chain links TRBV10-1 with TRBJ2-1; 14 bases are a match to TRBD2. Material for sequencing was blood, either unsorted or a sorted T cell fraction (not recorded which). This sequence was found in a male donor with ankylosing spondylitis. As DNA, the CDR3 is TGCGCCAGCAGTGACCTGACTAGCGGGGGGGCCGATGAGCAGTTCTTC. As protein: CASSDLTSGGADEQFF.